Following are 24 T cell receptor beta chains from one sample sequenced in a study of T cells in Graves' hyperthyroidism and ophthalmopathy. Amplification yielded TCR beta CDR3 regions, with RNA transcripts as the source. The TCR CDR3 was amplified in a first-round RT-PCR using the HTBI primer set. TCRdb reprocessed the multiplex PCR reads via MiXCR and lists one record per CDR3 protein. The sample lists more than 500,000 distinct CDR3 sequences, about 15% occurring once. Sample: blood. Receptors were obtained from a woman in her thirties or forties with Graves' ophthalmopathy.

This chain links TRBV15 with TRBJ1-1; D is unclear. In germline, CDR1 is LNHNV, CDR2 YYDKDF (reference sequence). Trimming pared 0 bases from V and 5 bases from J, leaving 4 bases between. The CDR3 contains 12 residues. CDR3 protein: CATSRDGTEAFF. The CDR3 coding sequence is TGTGCCACCAGCAGAGATGGAACTGAAGCTTTCTTT.

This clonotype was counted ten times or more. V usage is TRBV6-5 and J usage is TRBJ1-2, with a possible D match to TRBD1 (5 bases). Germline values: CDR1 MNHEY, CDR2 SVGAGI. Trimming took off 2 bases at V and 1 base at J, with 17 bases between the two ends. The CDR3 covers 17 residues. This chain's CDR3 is CASSYQAGRADNYGYTF. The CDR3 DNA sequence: TGTGCCAGCAGTTACCAGGCAGGGCGGGCGGATAACTATGGCTACACCTTC.

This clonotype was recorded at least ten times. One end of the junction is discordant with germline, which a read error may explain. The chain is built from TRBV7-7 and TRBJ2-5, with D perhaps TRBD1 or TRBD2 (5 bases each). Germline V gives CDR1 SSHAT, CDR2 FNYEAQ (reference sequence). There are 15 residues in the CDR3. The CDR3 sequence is CASSSVGTGRETQYF. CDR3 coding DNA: TGTGCTAGCAGCAGCGTAGGGACGGGCCGAGAGACCCAGTACTTC.

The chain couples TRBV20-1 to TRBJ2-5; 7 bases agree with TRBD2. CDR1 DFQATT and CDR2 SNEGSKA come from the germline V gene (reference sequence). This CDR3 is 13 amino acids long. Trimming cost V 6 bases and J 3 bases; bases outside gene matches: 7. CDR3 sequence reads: CSARAGAEETQYF. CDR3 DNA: TGCAGTGCAAGGGCGGGAGCGGAAGAGACCCAGTACTTC.

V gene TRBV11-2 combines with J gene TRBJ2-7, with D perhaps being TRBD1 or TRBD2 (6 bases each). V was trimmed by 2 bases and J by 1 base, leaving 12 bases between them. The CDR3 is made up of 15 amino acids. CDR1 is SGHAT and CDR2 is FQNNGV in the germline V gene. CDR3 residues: CASSLTGRMSYEQYF. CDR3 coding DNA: TGTGCCAGCAGCTTAACAGGGAGGATGTCCTACGAGCAGTACTTC.

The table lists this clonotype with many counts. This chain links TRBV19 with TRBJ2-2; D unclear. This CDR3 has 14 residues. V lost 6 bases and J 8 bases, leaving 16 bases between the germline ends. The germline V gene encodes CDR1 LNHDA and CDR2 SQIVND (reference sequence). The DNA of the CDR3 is TGTGCCAGTAGATCCGGCCTAGAGACTGGGGAGCTGTTTTTT. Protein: CASRSGLETGELFF. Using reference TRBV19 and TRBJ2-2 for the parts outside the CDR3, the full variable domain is DGGITQSPKYLFRKEGQNVTLSCEQNLNHDAMYWYRQDPGQGLRLIYYSQIVNDFQKGDIAEGYSVSREKKESFPLTVTSAQKNPTAFYLCASRSGLETGELFFGEGSRLTVL.

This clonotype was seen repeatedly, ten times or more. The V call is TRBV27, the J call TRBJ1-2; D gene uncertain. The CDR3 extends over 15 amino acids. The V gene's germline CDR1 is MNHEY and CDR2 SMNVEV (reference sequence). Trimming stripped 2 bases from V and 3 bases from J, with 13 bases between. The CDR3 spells CASSLIPGEYYGYTF. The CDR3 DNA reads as TGTGCCAGCAGTTTAATCCCAGGAGAGTACTATGGCTACACCTTC.

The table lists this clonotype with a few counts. The CDR3: CSGQGANTGELFF. CDR3 in DNA: TGCAGTGGACAGGGGGCGAACACCGGGGAGCTGTTTTTT. This rearrangement joins TRBV20-1 to TRBJ2-2; 9 nucleotides match TRBD1. Germline CDR1 reads DFQATT; CDR2 reads SNEGSKA (reference sequence). V gave up 7 bases and J gave up 0 bases; unmatched junction bases: 0. The length of the CDR3 is 13 residues.

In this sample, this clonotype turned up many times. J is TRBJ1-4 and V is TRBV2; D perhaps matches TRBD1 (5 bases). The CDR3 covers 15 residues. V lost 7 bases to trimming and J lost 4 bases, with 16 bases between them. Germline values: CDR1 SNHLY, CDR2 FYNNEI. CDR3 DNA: TGTGCCAGCATTCCCACCACAGGAATTAATGAAAAACTGTTTTTT. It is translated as CASIPTTGINEKLFF.

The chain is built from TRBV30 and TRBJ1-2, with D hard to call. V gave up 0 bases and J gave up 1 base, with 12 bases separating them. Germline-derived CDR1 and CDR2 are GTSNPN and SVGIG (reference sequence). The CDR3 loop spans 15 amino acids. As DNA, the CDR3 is TGTGCCTGGAGTGTACCGGGTGCCAATAACTATGGCTACACCTTC. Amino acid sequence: CAWSVPGANNYGYTF.

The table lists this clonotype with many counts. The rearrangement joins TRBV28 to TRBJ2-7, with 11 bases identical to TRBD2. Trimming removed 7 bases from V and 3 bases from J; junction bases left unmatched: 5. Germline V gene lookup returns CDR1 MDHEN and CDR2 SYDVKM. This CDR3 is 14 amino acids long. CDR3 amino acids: CASTAGTSGYEQYF. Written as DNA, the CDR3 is TGTGCCAGCACCGCAGGGACTAGCGGCTACGAGCAGTACTTC.

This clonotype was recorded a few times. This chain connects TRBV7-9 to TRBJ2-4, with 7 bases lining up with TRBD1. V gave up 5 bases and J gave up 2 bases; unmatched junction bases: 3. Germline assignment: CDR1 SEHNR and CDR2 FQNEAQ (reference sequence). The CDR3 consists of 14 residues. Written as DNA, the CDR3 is TGTGCCAGCAGCCGGGACAGTTCCAAAAACATTCAGTACTTC. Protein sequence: CASSRDSSKNIQYF.

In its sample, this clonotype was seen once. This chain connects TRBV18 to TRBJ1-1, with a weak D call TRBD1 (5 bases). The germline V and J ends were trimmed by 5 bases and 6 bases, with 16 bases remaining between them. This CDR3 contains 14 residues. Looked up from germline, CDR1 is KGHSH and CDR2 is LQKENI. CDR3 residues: CASSDPTGVAEAFF. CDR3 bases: TGTGCCAGCTCAGACCCAACGGGGGTTGCTGAAGCTTTCTTT. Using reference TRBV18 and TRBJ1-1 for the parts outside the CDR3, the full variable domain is NAGVMQNPRHLVRRRGQEARLRCSPMKGHSHVYWYRQLPEEGLKFMVYLQKENIIDESGMPKERFSAEFPKEGPSILRIQQVVRGDSAAYFCASSDPTGVAEAFFGQGTRLTVV.

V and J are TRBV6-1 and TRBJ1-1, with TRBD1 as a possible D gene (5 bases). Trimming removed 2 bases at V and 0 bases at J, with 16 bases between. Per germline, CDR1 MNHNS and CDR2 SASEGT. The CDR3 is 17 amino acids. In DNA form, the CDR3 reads TGTGCCAGCAGTGAACCGTCCGGGGGTTTTATGAACACTGAAGCTTTCTTT. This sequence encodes CASSEPSGGFMNTEAFF.

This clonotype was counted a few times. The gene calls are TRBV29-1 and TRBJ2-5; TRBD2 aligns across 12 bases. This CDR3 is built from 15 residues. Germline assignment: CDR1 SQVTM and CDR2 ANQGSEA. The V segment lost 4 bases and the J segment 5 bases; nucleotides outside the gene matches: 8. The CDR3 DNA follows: TGCAGCGTTGCTAGCGGGAGGGCCGAAAGGGAGACCCAGTACTTC. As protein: CSVASGRAERETQYF.

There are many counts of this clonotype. The CDR3 DNA sequence: TGCGCCAGCAGCCCGATGACAGGGGGCGCGAACGAGCAGTACTTC. Encoded protein: CASSPMTGGANEQYF. This sequence joins TRBV5-1 and TRBJ2-7; 10 bases map to TRBD1. The V gene's germline CDR1 is SGHRS and CDR2 YFSETQ. After removal of 4 bases from V and 5 bases from J, the junction contained 9 bases not matched to a gene. This CDR3 comprises 15 residues. The whole variable domain, filled in from reference TRBV5-1 and TRBJ2-7, reads KAGVTQTPRYLIKTRGQQVTLSCSPISGHRSVSWYQQTPGQGLQFLFEYFSETQRNKGNFPGRFSGRQFSNSRSEMNVSTLELGDSALYLCASSPMTGGANEQYFGPGTRLTVT.

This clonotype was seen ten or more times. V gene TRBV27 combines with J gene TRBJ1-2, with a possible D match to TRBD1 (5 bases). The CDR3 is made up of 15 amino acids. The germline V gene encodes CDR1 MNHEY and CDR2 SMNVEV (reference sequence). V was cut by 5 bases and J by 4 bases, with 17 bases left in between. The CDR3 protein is CASSPAGGDLYGYTF. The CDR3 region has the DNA TGTGCCAGCAGTCCCGCGGGGGGGGATCTCTATGGCTACACCTTC.

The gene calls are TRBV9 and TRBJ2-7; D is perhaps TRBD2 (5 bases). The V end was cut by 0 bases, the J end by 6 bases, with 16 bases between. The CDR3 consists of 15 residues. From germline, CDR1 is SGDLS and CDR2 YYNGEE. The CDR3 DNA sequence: TGTGCCAGCAGCGTAGGGGGTAGCGCCCCGCCCGAGCAGTACTTC. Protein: CASSVGGSAPPEQYF.

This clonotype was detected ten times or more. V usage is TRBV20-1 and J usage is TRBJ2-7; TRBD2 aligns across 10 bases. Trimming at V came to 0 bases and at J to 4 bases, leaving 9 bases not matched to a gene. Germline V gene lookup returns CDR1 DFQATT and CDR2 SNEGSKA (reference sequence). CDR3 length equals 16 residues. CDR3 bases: TGCAGTGCTAGAGAGGCTAGCGGGAGTCTTGTTTACGAGCAGTACTTC. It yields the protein CSAREASGSLVYEQYF.

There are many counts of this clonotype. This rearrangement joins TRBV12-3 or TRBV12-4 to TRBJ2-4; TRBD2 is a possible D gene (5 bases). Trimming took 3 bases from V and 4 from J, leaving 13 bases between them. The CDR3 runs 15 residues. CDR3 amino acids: CASSFGVARKNIQYF. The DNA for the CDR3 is TGTGCCAGCAGTTTCGGGGTAGCCAGGAAAAACATTCAGTACTTC.

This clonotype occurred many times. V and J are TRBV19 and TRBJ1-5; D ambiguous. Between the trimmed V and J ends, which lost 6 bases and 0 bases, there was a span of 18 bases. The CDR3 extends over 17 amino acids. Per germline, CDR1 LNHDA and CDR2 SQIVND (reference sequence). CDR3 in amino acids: CASSPSPQTISNQPQHF. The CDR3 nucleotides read TGTGCCAGTAGCCCATCCCCCCAGACGATTAGCAATCAGCCCCAGCATTTT.

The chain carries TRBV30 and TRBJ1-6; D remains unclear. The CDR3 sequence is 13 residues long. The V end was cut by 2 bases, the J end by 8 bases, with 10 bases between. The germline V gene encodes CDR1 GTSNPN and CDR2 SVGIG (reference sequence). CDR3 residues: CAWSLWSDSPLHF. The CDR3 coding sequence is TGTGCCTGGAGTTTGTGGAGCGATTCACCCCTCCACTTT. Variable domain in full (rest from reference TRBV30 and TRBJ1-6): SQTIHQWPATLVQPVGSPLSLECTVEGTSNPNLYWYRQAAGRGLQLLFYSVGIGQISSEVPQNLSASRPQDRQFILSSKKLLLSDSGFYLCAWSLWSDSPLHFGNGTRLTVT.

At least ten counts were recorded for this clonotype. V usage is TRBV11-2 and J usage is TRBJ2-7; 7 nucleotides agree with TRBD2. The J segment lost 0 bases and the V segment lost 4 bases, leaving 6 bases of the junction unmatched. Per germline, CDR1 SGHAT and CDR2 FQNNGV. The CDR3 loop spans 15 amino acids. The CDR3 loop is CASSSKRGYSYEQYF. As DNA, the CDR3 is TGTGCCAGCAGCTCCAAGCGGGGCTACTCCTACGAGCAGTACTTC.

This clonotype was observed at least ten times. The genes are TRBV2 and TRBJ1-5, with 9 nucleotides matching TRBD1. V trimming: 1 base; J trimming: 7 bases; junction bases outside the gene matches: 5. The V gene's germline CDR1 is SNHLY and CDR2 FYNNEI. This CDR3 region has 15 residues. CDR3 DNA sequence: TGTGCCAGCAGTGAAGGGGACAGGGATGTGCAGCCCCAGCATTTT. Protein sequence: CASSEGDRDVQPQHF.